These 20 T cell receptor beta chains originate from one sample sequenced in a study of regulatory T cells in long-lasting Graves disease. Noted time point: newly diagnosed GD, antithyroid drugs for less than 3 months. Scientists built the TCR library using RNA that was extracted from PBMCs. Arm-PCR of CDR3 regions and iRepertoire HTBI primers were used to build TCR beta libraries. TCRdb re-called the multiplex PCR reads with MiXCR, one entry per CDR3 protein. The table includes roughly 560,000 distinct CDR3 sequences, 15% to 20% detected once. The same sample was also studied in work on T cells in Graves' hyperthyroidism and ophthalmopathy.

Source: peripheral blood mononuclear cells (PBMCs), taken at new diagnosis, from a patient treated with antithyroid drugs. The receptors were sampled from a woman in her forties or fifties with Graves disease.

V and J are TRBV11-3 and TRBJ2-3, with D perhaps matching TRBD1 or TRBD2 (5 bases each). The V and J ends lost 4 bases and 2 bases respectively, with 16 bases between them. This CDR3 has 16 residues. Germline V gives CDR1 SGHNT, CDR2 YENEEA. The CDR3 sequence: CASSSRDEYFTDTQYF. CDR3 sequence (DNA): TGTGCCAGCAGCTCACGGGACGAATATTTCACAGATACGCAGTATTTT.

The table lists this clonotype with many counts. The genes are TRBV2 and TRBJ2-7; D is tentatively TRBD1 or TRBD2 (5 bases each). CDR1 SNHLY and CDR2 FYNNEI come from the germline V gene. The CDR3 loop spans 15 amino acids. Trimming cost V 6 bases and J 0 bases, with 15 bases left between them. The CDR3 bases are TGTGCCAGCAGCAGGGACGGAACCCTCTCCTACGAGCAGTACTTC. Translating it yields CASSRDGTLSYEQYF.

V usage is TRBV6-1 and J usage is TRBJ2-3; tentative D call: TRBD1 (6 bases). CDR3 length: 15 amino acids. Germline loops: CDR1 MNHNS, CDR2 SASEGT. V was cut by 2 bases and J by 0 bases, with 9 bases left in between. CDR3 loop: CASSEQGYSTDTQYF. CDR3 nucleotide sequence: TGTGCCAGCAGTGAACAGGGGTATAGCACAGATACGCAGTATTTT.

The genes are TRBV11-2 and TRBJ2-1; D gene ambiguous. The CDR3 has 15 residues. V lost 2 bases and J 4 bases, leaving 12 bases between the germline ends. Germline CDR1 and CDR2: SGHAT and FQNNGV. The CDR3 DNA sequence: TGTGCCAGCAGCTTATTGGTTCTCGATTACAATGAGCAGTTCTTC. Translation gives CASSLLVLDYNEQFF.

In its sample, this clonotype was seen a few times. V is TRBV15 and J is TRBJ2-7; tentative D call: TRBD1 (5 bases). Germline CDR1 and CDR2: LNHNV and YYDKDF (reference sequence). This CDR3 contains 16 residues. With 6 bases removed from V and 1 base from J, the gap between germline ends came to 19 bases. CDR3 sequence reads: CATSSLERGYSYEQYF. CDR3 nucleotides: TGTGCCACCAGTTCGCTGGAAAGGGGATATTCCTACGAGCAGTACTTC.

This clonotype appeared a few times. V usage is TRBV3-1 and J usage is TRBJ2-1; 10 positions match TRBD2. The CDR3 consists of 16 residues. Looked up from germline, CDR1 is LGHDT and CDR2 is YNNKEL (reference sequence). V lost 5 bases to trimming and J lost 0 bases; unmatched junction nucleotides: 4. In DNA form, the CDR3 reads TGTGCCAGCAGCTCCCGACTAGCGGGCTCCTACAATGAGCAGTTCTTC. Protein: CASSSRLAGSYNEQFF.

This clonotype was detected only a few times. The chain joins TRBV5-6 to TRBJ2-5, with 10 bases matching TRBD1. V lost 4 bases, J lost 2 bases, and 5 bases stayed unmatched. The CDR3 length is 15 residues. CDR1 and CDR2 from the germline V gene are SGHDT and YYEEEE. CDR3 loop: CASSAVDRGQETQYF. CDR3 in DNA: TGTGCCAGCAGCGCCGTGGACAGGGGGCAAGAGACCCAGTACTTC.

This rearrangement joins TRBV6-1 to TRBJ1-5, with D hard to call. V gave up 2 bases and J gave up 3 bases, with 8 bases separating them. CDR3 length equals 14 residues. CDR1 and CDR2 from the germline V gene are MNHNS and SASEGT. This CDR3 is CASSEITLNQPQHF. The CDR3 DNA is TGTGCCAGCAGTGAAATAACTCTCAATCAGCCCCAGCATTTT.

This clonotype was detected many times. The V gene is TRBV13, the J gene TRBJ2-7; perhaps TRBD1 as D (5 bases). V was trimmed by 3 bases and J by 7 bases, leaving 16 bases between them. Germline V gene sequence: CDR1 PRHDT, CDR2 FYEKMQ (reference sequence). This CDR3 has 14 amino acids. CDR3 nucleotide sequence: TGTGCCAGCAGCTTGGGGCAACCGAGGATGGAGCAGTACTTC. Protein product: CASSLGQPRMEQYF.

The chain links TRBV29-1 to TRBJ2-6; TRBD1 might be the D (5 bases). V was trimmed by 4 bases and J by 0 bases, leaving 19 bases between them. This CDR3 comprises 18 residues. CDR1 SQVTM and CDR2 ANQGSEA come from the germline V gene. The DNA of the CDR3 is TGCAGCGTTGGCGCCCAGGGCTCCGGCCGCTCTGGGGCCAACGTCCTGACTTTC. Protein product: CSVGAQGSGRSGANVLTF.

V is TRBV4-1 and J is TRBJ1-6; no clear D. V was pared by 6 bases and J by 6 bases, with 12 bases between. Per the germline V gene, CDR1 is MGHRA and CDR2 is YSYEKL. This CDR3 contains 14 residues. For the CDR3, the DNA is TGCGCCAGCAGTCCGTTAGGGATTAATTCACCCCTCCACTTT. It is translated as CASSPLGINSPLHF.

V is TRBV7-9 and J is TRBJ1-2, with D unclear. Trimming cost V 5 bases and J 4 bases, with 17 bases left between them. The CDR3 spans 15 residues. In germline, CDR1 is SEHNR, CDR2 FQNEAQ (reference sequence). The CDR3 region is CASSPPAGGPYGYTF. Written as DNA, the CDR3 is TGTGCCAGCAGCCCCCCCGCGGGCGGGCCCTATGGCTACACCTTC.

The gene calls are TRBV19 and TRBJ1-4; the match to TRBD1 covers 9 bases. CDR1 and CDR2 (germline): LNHDA, SQIVND (reference sequence). Trimming at V came to 8 bases and at J to 3 bases, leaving 7 bases not matched to a gene. There are 15 residues in the CDR3. The CDR3 DNA reads as TGTGCCAGTGATACAGGGGGCTTATCTAATGAAAAACTGTTTTTT. It is translated as CASDTGGLSNEKLFF.

Many counts were recorded for this clonotype. This chain links TRBV6-1 with TRBJ1-2, with a tentative D call TRBD1 (5 bases). The CDR3 spans 14 residues. Trimming took 5 bases from V and 2 from J, leaving 12 bases between them. Germline-derived CDR1 and CDR2 are MNHNS and SASEGT. The DNA of the CDR3 is TGTGCCAGCAGTCACGGGACTACAAACTATGGCTACACCTTC. It yields the protein CASSHGTTNYGYTF.

This clonotype was seen repeatedly, ten times or more. The chain links TRBV12-3 or TRBV12-4 to TRBJ1-2; a possible D gene is TRBD1 (5 bases). V was trimmed by 1 base and J by 4 bases, leaving 10 bases between them. This CDR3 comprises 14 residues. CDR3 in DNA: TGTGCCAGCAGTTTAGGTGGGACGATCTATGGCTACACCTTC. Translation: CASSLGGTIYGYTF.

Many counts were recorded for this clonotype. This chain uses TRBV2 with TRBJ1-3; D is ambiguous. V lost 6 bases, J lost 4 bases, and 13 bases lay in between. The CDR3 runs 14 residues. Germline values: CDR1 SNHLY, CDR2 FYNNEI. In DNA, the CDR3 is TGTGCCAGCAGGTCCCGAGAATCCGGAAACACCATATATTTT. Amino acid sequence: CASRSRESGNTIYF. The whole variable domain, filled in from reference TRBV2 and TRBJ1-3, reads EPEVTQTPSHQVTQMGQEVILRCVPISNHLYFYWYRQILGQKVEFLVSFYNNEISEKSEIFDDQFSVERPDGSNFTLKIRSTKLEDSAMYFCASRSRESGNTIYFGEGSWLTVV.

In this sample, this clonotype turned up many times. The chain couples TRBV28 to TRBJ2-5; tentatively, D is TRBD1 (6 bases). The V and J ends lost 7 bases and 1 base respectively, with 25 bases between them. Germline lookup yields CDR1 MDHEN and CDR2 SYDVKM. This CDR3 spans 18 amino acids. The chain's CDR3 is CASTKFVRDTAFQETQYF. The CDR3 DNA reads TGTGCCAGCACCAAATTTGTCCGGGACACGGCATTCCAAGAGACCCAGTACTTC.

This clonotype was observed a handful of times. The chain links TRBV5-1 to TRBJ2-1, with D perhaps matching TRBD1 (6 bases). V dropped 4 bases and J dropped 4 bases, with 12 bases sitting between them. CDR3 size: 14 residues. Germline V lookup: CDR1 SGHRS, CDR2 YFSETQ. CDR3 DNA: TGCGCCAGCAGCGAGACAGGAGGATACAATGAGCAGTTCTTC. Residues: CASSETGGYNEQFF. The full variable domain, completed using reference TRBV5-1 and TRBJ2-1, is KAGVTQTPRYLIKTRGQQVTLSCSPISGHRSVSWYQQTPGQGLQFLFEYFSETQRNKGNFPGRFSGRQFSNSRSEMNVSTLELGDSALYLCASSETGGYNEQFFGPGTRLTVL.

Ten or more counts support this clonotype. The J gene is TRBJ1-5, the V gene TRBV3-1; 7 bases line up with TRBD1. The CDR3 loop spans 13 amino acids. Germline CDR1 reads LGHDT; CDR2 reads YNNKEL (reference sequence). The trim removed 3 bases at V and 6 bases at J, leaving 2 bases unmatched. The CDR3 here is CASSQDRFQPQHF. Here the CDR3 DNA reads TGTGCCAGCAGCCAGGACAGGTTTCAGCCCCAGCATTTT. Combining the CDR3 with reference TRBV3-1 and TRBJ1-5 gives the whole variable domain DTAVSQTPKYLVTQMGNDKSIKCEQNLGHDTMYWYKQDSKKFLKIMFSYNNKELIINETVPNRFSPKSPDKAHLNLHINSLELGDSAVYFCASSQDRFQPQHFGDGTRLSIL.

On this clonotype: Since a much larger clone is just one base distant, this may be a read error. This chain uses TRBV12-3 or TRBV12-4 with TRBJ1-4, with 7 bases lining up with TRBD1. This CDR3 has 15 amino acids. Trimming took 6 bases from V and 5 from J; bases not matched to a gene: 9. CDR3 in amino acids: CASRRQGLLNEKLFF. As DNA, the CDR3 is TGTGCCAGCAGGCGACAGGGCCTACTGAATGAAAAACTGTTTTTT.